This TCR beta chain was obtained from a study of early T cells in non-severe SARS-CoV-2 infection. This clonotype appeared many times. TCRdb passed the 5' RACE reads through MiXCR, listing each CDR3 protein once. Of more than 90,000 distinct CDR3 sequences detected, less than 15% appear once; the ten largest clones hold about 2.3%. Germline values: CDR1 SEHNR, CDR2 FQNEAQ (reference sequence). This CDR3 has 11 amino acids. Trimming pared 1 base from V and 10 bases from J, leaving 7 bases between. The TCR comes from an adult who was a healthcare worker with PCR-confirmed SARS-CoV-2 infection or an uninfected control (not recorded which). The specimen was whole blood. This chain connects TRBV7-9 to TRBJ1-1, with D uncertain. CDR3 DNA sequence: TGTGCCAGCAGCTTAGGACGTGGAGCTTTCTTT. Protein: CASSLGRGAFF.